This TCR beta chain is drawn from a study of blood T cell repertoires in COVID-19. Trimming shortened V by 10 bases and J by 0 bases, and 14 bases separated the two germline ends. The CDR3 has 14 residues. Germline V lookup: CDR1 MDHEN, CDR2 SYDVKM. The repertoire was sequenced with immunoSEQ multiplex PCR; TCRdb's copy has only in-frame clones and lacks some. The table lists 200,000 to 250,000 clones, about 91% of them singletons. The specimen was peripheral blood. The source of this sequence is a man aged 18 to 35 with active or convalescent COVID-19. The chain has TRBV28 and TRBJ2-3; D is possibly TRBD1 (5 bases). The CDR3 is CATKGGHSTDTQYF. Written as DNA, the CDR3 is TGTGCCACCAAGGGTGGACATAGCACAGATACGCAGTATTTT.